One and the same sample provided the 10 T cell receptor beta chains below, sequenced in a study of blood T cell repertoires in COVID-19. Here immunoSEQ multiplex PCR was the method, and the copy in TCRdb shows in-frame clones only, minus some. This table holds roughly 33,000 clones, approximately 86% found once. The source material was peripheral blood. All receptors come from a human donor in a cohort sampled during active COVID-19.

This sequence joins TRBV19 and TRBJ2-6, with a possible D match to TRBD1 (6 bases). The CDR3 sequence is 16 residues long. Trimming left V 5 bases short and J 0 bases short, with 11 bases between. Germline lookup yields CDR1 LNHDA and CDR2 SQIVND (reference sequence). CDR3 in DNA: TGTGCCAGTAGTCCGGCAGGGGCCTCTGGGGCCAACGTCCTGACTTTC. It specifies CASSPAGASGANVLTF.

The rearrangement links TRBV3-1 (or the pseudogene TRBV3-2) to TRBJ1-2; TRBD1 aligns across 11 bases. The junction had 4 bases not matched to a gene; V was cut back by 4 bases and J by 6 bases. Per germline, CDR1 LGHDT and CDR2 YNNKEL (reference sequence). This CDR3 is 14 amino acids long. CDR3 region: CASSPRTGGNGYTF. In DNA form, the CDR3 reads TGTGCCAGCAGCCCCCGGACAGGGGGCAATGGCTACACCTTC.

For the CDR3, the DNA is TGTGCCAGCAGCTTAACAGCGGGAACAGATACGCAGTATTTT. It yields the protein CASSLTAGTDTQYF. The V call is TRBV7-3, the J call TRBJ2-3; 7 bases are shared with TRBD2. Germline V gene data show CDR1 as SGHTA and CDR2 as FQGTGA. The junction had 0 bases not matched to a gene; V was cut back by 0 bases and J by 3 bases. This CDR3 comprises 14 residues.

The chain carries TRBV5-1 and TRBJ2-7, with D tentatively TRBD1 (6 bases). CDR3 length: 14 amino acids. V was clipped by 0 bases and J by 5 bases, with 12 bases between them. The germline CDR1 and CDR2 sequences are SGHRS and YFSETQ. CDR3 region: CASSLVGQTHEQYF. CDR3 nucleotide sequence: TGCGCCAGCAGCTTGGTTGGACAGACCCACGAGCAGTACTTC.

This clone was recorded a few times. CDR3 bases: TGCGCCAGCAGCCAAGAAACCGCCTGGGCCCATGAGCAGTTCTTC. Translated: CASSQETAWAHEQFF. The chain uses TRBV4-1 and TRBJ2-1, with D unresolved. This CDR3 contains 15 residues. V was pared by 0 bases and J by 8 bases, with 14 bases between. Germline-derived CDR1 and CDR2 are MGHRA and YSYEKL.

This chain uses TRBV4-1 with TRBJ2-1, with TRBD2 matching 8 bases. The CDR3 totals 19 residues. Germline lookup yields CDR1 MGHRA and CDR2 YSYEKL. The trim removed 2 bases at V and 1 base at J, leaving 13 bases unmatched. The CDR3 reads CASSQPVRGGRLSYNEQFF. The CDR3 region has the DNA TGCGCCAGCAGCCAACCGGTTCGCGGCGGGAGGTTATCCTACAATGAGCAGTTCTTC.

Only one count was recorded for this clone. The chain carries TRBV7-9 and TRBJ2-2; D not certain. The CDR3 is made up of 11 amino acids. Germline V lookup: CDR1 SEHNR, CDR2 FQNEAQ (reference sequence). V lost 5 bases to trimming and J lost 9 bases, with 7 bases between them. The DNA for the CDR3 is TGTGCCAGCAGCGAGCTTCGGGAGCTGTTTTTT. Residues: CASSELRELFF. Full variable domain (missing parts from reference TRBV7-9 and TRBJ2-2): DTGVSQNPRHKITKRGQNVTFRCDPISEHNRLYWYRQTLGQGPEFLTYFQNEAQLEKSRLLSDRFSAERPKGSFSTLEIQRTEQGDSAMYLCASSELRELFFGEGSRLTVL.

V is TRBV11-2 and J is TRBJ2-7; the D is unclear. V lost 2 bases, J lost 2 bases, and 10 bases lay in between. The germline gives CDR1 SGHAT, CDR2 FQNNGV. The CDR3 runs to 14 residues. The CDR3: CASSLLLRTYEQYF. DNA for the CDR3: TGTGCCAGCAGCTTATTACTTCGAACCTACGAGCAGTACTTC.

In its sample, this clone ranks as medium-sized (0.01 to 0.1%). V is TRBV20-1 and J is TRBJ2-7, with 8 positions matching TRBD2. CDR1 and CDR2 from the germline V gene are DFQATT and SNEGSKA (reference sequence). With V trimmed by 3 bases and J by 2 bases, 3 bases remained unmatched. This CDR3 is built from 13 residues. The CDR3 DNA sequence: TGCAGTGCTAGTGAGCGGGAGCCCTACGAGCAGTACTTC. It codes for CSASEREPYEQYF.

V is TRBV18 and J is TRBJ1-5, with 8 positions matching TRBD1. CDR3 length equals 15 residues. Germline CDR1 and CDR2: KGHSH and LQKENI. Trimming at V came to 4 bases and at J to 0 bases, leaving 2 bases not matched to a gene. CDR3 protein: CASSLQGGSNQPQHF. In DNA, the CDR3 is TGTGCCAGCTCACTACAGGGGGGTAGCAATCAGCCCCAGCATTTT.